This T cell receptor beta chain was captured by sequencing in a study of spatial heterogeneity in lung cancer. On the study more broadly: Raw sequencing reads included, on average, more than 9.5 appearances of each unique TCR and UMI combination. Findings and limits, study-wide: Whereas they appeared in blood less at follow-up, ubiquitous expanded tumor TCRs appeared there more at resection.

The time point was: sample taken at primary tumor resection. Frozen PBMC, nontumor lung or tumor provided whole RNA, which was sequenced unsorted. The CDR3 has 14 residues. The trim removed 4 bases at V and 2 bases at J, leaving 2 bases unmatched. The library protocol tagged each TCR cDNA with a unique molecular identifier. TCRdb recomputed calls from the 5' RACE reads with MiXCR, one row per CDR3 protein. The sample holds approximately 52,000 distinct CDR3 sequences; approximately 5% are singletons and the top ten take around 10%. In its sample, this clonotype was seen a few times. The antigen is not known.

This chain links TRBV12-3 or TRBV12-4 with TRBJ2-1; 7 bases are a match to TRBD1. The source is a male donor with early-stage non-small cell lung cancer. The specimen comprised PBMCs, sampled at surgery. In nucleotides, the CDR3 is TGTGCCAGCAGTTGGGGACAGCCCTACAATGAGCAGTTCTTC. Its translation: CASSWGQPYNEQFF.